What follows is one TCR beta chain and its context. This sample is drawn from a study of patients and donors after allogeneic stem cell transplantation. In TCRdb, the RT-PCR reads were re-called with MiXCR into one record per CDR3 protein. Among around 150,000 distinct CDR3 sequences listed, approximately 40% were seen once. Trimming shortened V by 0 bases and J by 0 bases, and 9 bases separated the two germline ends. This CDR3 contains 16 residues. Germline values: CDR1 MNHEY, CDR2 SVGAGI. The clonotype comes from a human donor who was either an allogeneic HSCT recipient or a stem cell or donor lymphocyte infusion donor (not recorded which). It is not recorded whose cells these are; they may come from a transplant donor. The chain recombines TRBV6-5 with TRBJ2-1, with D unresolved. Input material: blood, either unsorted or a sorted T cell fraction (not recorded which). The CDR3 DNA is TGTGCCAGCAGTTACTCCGTGTCCCGCTCCTACAATGAGCAGTTCTTC. This codes for CASSYSVSRSYNEQFF.